The TCR beta chain under discussion was sequenced for a study of blood T cell repertoires in COVID-19. Looking at the study overall: Samples representing acute and convalescent COVID-19 were sourced from the United States, Italy and Spain. Sources were T cells, B-cell-depleted T cells, or PBMCs; the material itself was cDNA or gDNA.

Original processing notes: Quantification of nucleated cells was approximated via reference gene primer amplification. Assay used: immunoSEQ multiplex PCR; TCRdb lists only in-frame clones, some missing. The V and J calls and the clone size are those of that table, but D and trimming were determined from the DNA. The table shows 150,000 to 200,000 clones, with around 83% occurring only once. Germline trimming cut 7 bases from V and 1 base from J; bases unmatched to any gene: 6. This CDR3 spans 14 amino acids. CDR1 and CDR2 (germline): LNHDA, SQIVND (reference sequence). This sequence originates from a woman older than 75 in a cohort sampled during active or convalescent COVID-19. The sample taken for sequencing was peripheral blood. V and J are TRBV19 and TRBJ2-5; 7 bases line up with TRBD1. This CDR3 is CASNSGQIQETQYF. For the CDR3, the DNA is TGTGCCAGTAACTCGGGACAGATCCAAGAGACCCAGTACTTC.